This T cell receptor (beta chain) was recovered during a study of T cell responses to AZD1222 COVID-19 vaccine. The CDR3 runs to 14 residues. CDR1 is SGHRS, CDR2 YFSETQ, per germline. Trimming cost V 2 bases and J 8 bases, with 14 bases left between them. Study-wide findings and caveats: Regions left unmutated in variants are reportedly the target of nearly half of spike-specific TCRs. Among AZD1222 vaccinees, only five or six were seropositive at baseline.

This clone was seen only once. Its target is not known. Clones were read by immunoSEQ multiplex PCR, and TCRdb kept only the in-frame ones, dropping some. The top ten clones hold 20% to 25% of a sample with around 100,000 clones, over 80% of them seen once. Sequences were derived from peripheral blood, sampled on day 0 of AZD1222 vaccination. The source is an adult in good health. This chain connects TRBV5-1 to TRBJ1-3; a possible D gene is TRBD1 (5 bases). CDR3 amino acids: CASSFDRVGDTIYF. In DNA, the CDR3 is TGCGCCAGCAGCTTTGACAGAGTAGGAGACACCATATATTTT.